This is a list of T cell receptor beta chains from one sample in a study of post-analysis software for immune sequencing data. One entry per CDR3 protein results from TCRdb running MiXCR on the PCR reads. Of about 380,000 distinct CDR3 sequences in the sample, around 33% were seen once. Source material: blood. All receptors come from a girl aged 10 to 17 with multiple sclerosis. Each CDR3 is given with its conserved first and last residue. Clone sizes are given selectively: once, few, many, or a class where the clone is expanded.

>TRBV29-1|few
CSVEGGLAGGHLSYNEQFF
>TRBV10-3|many
CAISESGGLYEQYF
>TRBV6-1|few
CASRRGLAGDYNEQFF
>TRBV6-1|.
CATGTPQETQFF
>TRBV6-1|.
CALGVNQPQHF
>TRBV21-1|.
CASSKARGVVKETQYF
>TRBV7-2|few
CASSSGGLAGFNEQFF
>TRBV4-1|.
CASSQEGTSGANVLTF
>TRBV7-3|.
CASSWGTGLHSNQPQHF
>TRBV6-1|few
CASSRDRGTYEKLFF
>TRBV20-1|few
CSPEHKAFF
>TRBV7-8|few
CASSSYPTSGLTDTQYF
>TRBV12-3/TRBV12-4|.
CASSLEVRSKQYF
>TRBV11-2|.
CASSLVGRRNEKLFF